The rows below give T cell receptor beta chains drawn from one sample of a study of Graves' ophthalmopathy and Graves' hyperthyroidism. TCRdb re-called the multiplex PCR reads through MiXCR, storing one row per CDR3 protein. The sample consists of 1 million to 1.3 million distinct CDR3 sequences, about two fifths of them appearing once. The sequenced material came from peripheral blood or thyroid tissue (not recorded which). The receptors derive from an adult man with Graves' hyperthyroidism. The CDR3 runs from the conserved cysteine through the conserved F or W. D genes are given only for firm matches. Only part of the rows carry a size: once, few, many, or a class if the clone is expanded.

size: NA
J: TRBJ2-7
D: TRBD2
V: TRBV19
DNA: TGTGCCAGCAGCCAAGTAGGGCTAGCGGACGCTAAAGGGCAGTACTTC
CDR3: CASSQVGLADAKGQYF

size: NA
J: TRBJ2-7
D: TRBD1
V: TRBV9
DNA: TGTGCCAGCAGCGTCACCGGACAGGGGGCACAAGAGCAGTACTTC
CDR3: CASSVTGQGAQEQYF

size: NA
J: TRBJ1-1
D: TRBD1
V: TRBV2
DNA: TGTGCCGGACACGGGACAGTCAACACTGAAGCTTTCTTT
CDR3: CAGHGTVNTEAFF

size: many
J: TRBJ2-2
D: NA
V: TRBV5-5
DNA: TGTGCCAGCAGCTTGAACGAATGGGGCGGGGAGCTGTTTTTT
CDR3: CASSLNEWGGELFF

size: many
J: TRBJ2-7
D: NA
V: TRBV12-3/TRBV12-4
DNA: TGCGCCAGCAGAGGCTCCTCCTACGAGCAGTACTTC
CDR3: CASRGSSYEQYF

size: few
J: TRBJ2-5
D: NA
V: TRBV6-2/TRBV6-3
DNA: TGTGCCAGCAGTTACCTGGGGGCGACGGATAGGGAGACCCAGTACTTC
CDR3: CASSYLGATDRETQYF

size: NA
J: TRBJ2-5
D: TRBD2
V: TRBV10-3
DNA: TGTGCCCCCAATGGCGGGACTAGCGACCAAGAGACCCAGTACTTC
CDR3: CAPNGGTSDQETQYF

size: NA
J: TRBJ1-5
D: TRBD1
V: TRBV24-1
DNA: TGTGCCACCGCGGGACAGGGCGGTCAGCCCCAGCATTTT
CDR3: CATAGQGGQPQHF

size: many
J: TRBJ1-6
D: NA
V: TRBV5-1
DNA: TGCGCCAGCACCCCTGACGGGACTTATAATTCACCCCTCCACTTT
CDR3: CASTPDGTYNSPLHF

size: NA
J: TRBJ1-1
D: NA
V: TRBV12-3/TRBV12-4
DNA: TGTGCCAGCAGTCCGTCTAGGAACACTGAATCTTTCTTT
CDR3: CASSPSRNTESFF

size: few
J: TRBJ1-1
D: NA
V: TRBV6-5
DNA: TGTGCCAGCAGCCACCTTGGACGGACGAGCTCTGAAGCTTTCTTT
CDR3: CASSHLGRTSSEAFF

size: few
J: TRBJ2-5
D: TRBD1
V: TRBV5-1
DNA: TGCGCCAGCAGCAACAGACAGGGGAGAGAGACCCAGTACTTC
CDR3: CASSNRQGRETQYF

size: many
J: TRBJ2-2
D: NA
V: TRBV9
DNA: TGTGCCAGCAGGGCAAGGCTGGGCGACACCGGGGAGCTGTTTTTT
CDR3: CASRARLGDTGELFF

size: NA
J: TRBJ2-7
D: TRBD1
V: TRBV25-1
DNA: TGTGCCAGCAGTTACAGGGGGCGCAGGTACGAGCAGTACTTC
CDR3: CASSYRGRRYEQYF

size: NA
J: TRBJ1-1
D: NA
V: TRBV6-2/TRBV6-3
DNA: TGTGCCAGCAGTTACGGGGGGTTTCGGAACACTGAAGCTTTCTTT
CDR3: CASSYGGFRNTEAFF

size: NA
J: TRBJ1-1
D: NA
V: TRBV6-2/TRBV6-3
DNA: TGTGCCAGCAGACCCTTTAGTGGTCTCGAAGCTTTCTTT
CDR3: CASRPFSGLEAFF

size: NA
J: TRBJ2-2
D: NA
V: TRBV10-3
DNA: TGTGCCATCAGTGAGTCGCGACCGATAGGGACCACCGGGGAGCTGTTTTTT
CDR3: CAISESRPIGTTGELFF

size: NA
J: TRBJ1-5
D: NA
V: TRBV29-1
DNA: TGCAGCGGCGTTCGAGGGGGAAGAGGAGAGACCCAGCATTTT
CDR3: CSGVRGGRGETQHF

size: many
J: TRBJ2-7
D: TRBD1
V: TRBV20-1
DNA: TGCAGTGCTAACACCTTCAGGGGGAGATACGAGCAGTACTTC
CDR3: CSANTFRGRYEQYF

size: few
J: TRBJ2-7
D: NA
V: TRBV19
DNA: TGTGCCAGTAGTATAGCGGGAGGCGGGGGCAGCTACAACGAGCAGTACTTC
CDR3: CASSIAGGGGSYNEQYF

size: few
J: TRBJ1-6
D: TRBD1
V: TRBV7-8
DNA: TGTGCCAGCAGCCCGGGACAGGGGGCTTTTGGGTCACCCCTCCACTTT
CDR3: CASSPGQGAFGSPLHF

size: many
J: TRBJ1-1
D: NA
V: TRBV20-1
DNA: TGCAGTGCTAGAGTGATGTTGTCCTCGAACACTGAAGCTTTCTTT
CDR3: CSARVMLSSNTEAFF

size: many
J: TRBJ1-2
D: NA
V: TRBV29-1
DNA: TGCAGCGTTGAAACAGGCAGCGGCTACACCTTC
CDR3: CSVETGSGYTF

size: few
J: TRBJ1-1
D: NA
V: TRBV10-3
DNA: TGTGCCATCAGTGATCAAGTCCTGAGCATGAACACTGAAGCTTTCTTT
CDR3: CAISDQVLSMNTEAFF

size: NA
J: TRBJ2-2
D: TRBD2
V: TRBV7-2
DNA: TGTGCCAGCAGCTTGGGGCGGGAGATCTACACCGGGGAGCTGTCTTGG
CDR3: CASSLGREIYTGELSW

size: few
J: TRBJ1-2
D: NA
V: TRBV7-9
DNA: TGTGCCAGCAGCCACAGGGTAGGCGGCTACACCTTC
CDR3: CASSHRVGGYTF

size: few
J: TRBJ1-2
D: NA
V: TRBV12-3/TRBV12-4
DNA: TGTGCCAGCAGCTTCCGGGACACTAGGTTCTATGGCTACACCTTC
CDR3: CASSFRDTRFYGYTF

size: NA
J: TRBJ2-5
D: NA
V: TRBV19
DNA: TGTGCCAGTAGTGAGGTCCCAGGGGACCAAGAGACCCAGTACTTC
CDR3: CASSEVPGDQETQYF

size: NA
J: TRBJ1-3
D: NA
V: TRBV19
DNA: TGTGCCAGTAGTATCAAGGTCGGCCGCTCTGGAAACACCATATATTTT
CDR3: CASSIKVGRSGNTIYF

size: many
J: TRBJ2-7
D: NA
V: TRBV5-6
DNA: TGTGCCAGCAGCCGCACACAGGGCTACGAGCAGTACTTC
CDR3: CASSRTQGYEQYF

size: many
J: TRBJ2-5
D: TRBD2
V: TRBV7-8
DNA: TGTGCCAGCAGCAGACGGACTAGCGGGAGACCAGAGACCCAGTACTTC
CDR3: CASSRRTSGRPETQYF

size: few
J: TRBJ2-2
D: NA
V: TRBV30
DNA: TGTGCCTGTGCAATAGGGACCGGGGAGCTGTTTTTT
CDR3: CACAIGTGELFF

size: NA
J: TRBJ2-6
D: TRBD2
V: TRBV4-3
DNA: TGCGCCAGCAGCCAATTCGTGGCACAGGGACTAGCCACTGGGGCCAACGTCCTGACTTTC
CDR3: CASSQFVAQGLATGANVLTF

size: many
J: TRBJ1-1
D: NA
V: TRBV11-2
DNA: TGTGCCAGCAGCCACGGGGCTGTAATGAACACTGAAGCTTTCTTT
CDR3: CASSHGAVMNTEAFF

size: once
J: TRBJ1-2
D: TRBD1
V: TRBV5-1
DNA: TGCGCCAGCAGCTTGGAACGACAGGGTAACTATGGCTACACCTTC
CDR3: CASSLERQGNYGYTF

size: many
J: TRBJ2-6
D: TRBD1
V: TRBV4-3
DNA: TGCGCCAGCAGCCAAGGACACAGGGGCTTACCTGGGGCCAACGTCCTGACTTTC
CDR3: CASSQGHRGLPGANVLTF

size: many
J: TRBJ1-6
D: NA
V: TRBV12-3/TRBV12-4
DNA: TGTGCCAGCAGCTACAATCTATCACCCCTCCACTTT
CDR3: CASSYNLSPLHF

size: NA
J: TRBJ1-4
D: NA
V: TRBV7-2
DNA: TGTGCCAGCACCCGAGACCAGGGACGGTCTAATGAAAAACTGTTTTTT
CDR3: CASTRDQGRSNEKLFF

size: many
J: TRBJ1-1
D: NA
V: TRBV20-1
DNA: TGCAGTGCTAGAGATCACTCTGAAGCTTTCTTT
CDR3: CSARDHSEAFF

size: NA
J: TRBJ1-5
D: NA
V: TRBV6-1
DNA: TGTGCCAGCAGTGAAGACTCGCCGAGGGGGGTTCAGCCCCAGCATTTT
CDR3: CASSEDSPRGVQPQHF

size: many
J: TRBJ1-6
D: TRBD1
V: TRBV10-3
DNA: TGTGCCATCAGTGAGTTATACTCGCGCGGACAGGCGAATTCACCCCTCCACTTT
CDR3: CAISELYSRGQANSPLHF

size: many
J: TRBJ2-5
D: TRBD1
V: TRBV2
DNA: TGTGCCAGCAGTGACGGACGGACAGGCACAGAGACCCAGTACTTC
CDR3: CASSDGRTGTETQYF